The rows below give T cell receptor beta chains drawn from one sample of a study of blood T cell repertoires in COVID-19. Sequencing was performed with immunoSEQ multiplex PCR; in TCRdb, only in-frame clones are kept and a portion is missing. The sample consists of hundreds of thousands of clones, over 75% of them appearing once. Sequencing was performed on PBMCs or T cells enriched from blood (not recorded which). Receptor source: a man younger than 40 who had recovered from COVID-19. Each CDR3 is given with its conserved first and last residue. D genes are given only for firm matches. Only some rows state a clone size, as once, few, many or a class for expanded clones.

clone_size,j_call,d_call,v_call,cdr3_nt,cdr3_aa
.,TRBJ1-5,.,TRBV2,TGTGCCAGCAGTCCCACGGGGCAGCCCCAGCATTTT,CASSPTGQPQHF
once,TRBJ1-1,TRBD1,TRBV18,TGTGCCAGCTCACAAGGACAGGGCACTGAAGCTTTCTTT,CASSQGQGTEAFF
.,TRBJ2-7,TRBD1,TRBV9,TGTGCCAGCAGCGGGGAGGCGAGACAGGGGTCCTACGAGCAGTACTTC,CASSGEARQGSYEQYF
.,TRBJ2-4,.,TRBV29-1,TGCAGCGTCGCCACAGGCGGCCGGTCCAAAAACATTCAGTACTTC,CSVATGGRSKNIQYF
.,TRBJ1-1,.,TRBV3-1/TRBV3-2,TGTGCCAGCAGCCAAGGGCTGCAAGCTTTCTTT,CASSQGLQAFF
.,TRBJ1-2,.,TRBV15,TGTGCCACCAGCAGAGATAGAGGGCAGAACTATGGCTACACCTTC,CATSRDRGQNYGYTF
.,TRBJ2-1,TRBD1,TRBV19,TGTGCCAGTAGTCGGGACAGGGGGTACAATGAGCAGTTCTTC,CASSRDRGYNEQFF
.,TRBJ2-7,TRBD1,TRBV6-5,TGTGCCAGTGGGGGGCAGGGGGCGCTTAACGAGCAGTACTTC,CASGGQGALNEQYF
.,TRBJ1-3,.,TRBV29-1,TGCAGCGTTGCGGGGGGCGAAAGCTCTGGAAACACCATATATTTT,CSVAGGESSGNTIYF
.,TRBJ2-2,.,TRBV28,TGTGCCAGCAGTCGTACAGGGACCGGGGAGCTGTTTTTT,CASSRTGTGELFF
.,TRBJ2-1,TRBD2,TRBV19,TGTGCCAGCCAAAGAGGACTAGCGGGAGTCAATGAGCAGTTCTTC,CASQRGLAGVNEQFF
.,TRBJ2-7,.,TRBV2,TGTGCCAGCAGTGAGGGCGCTTACGAGCAGTACTTC,CASSEGAYEQYF
.,TRBJ2-1,TRBD1,TRBV28,TGTGCCAGCAGTCGGGACAGGGTGGAGTTCTTC,CASSRDRVEFF
.,TRBJ1-3,TRBD1,TRBV5-1,TGCGCCAGCAGTCCCGGGACAGACTCTGGAAACACCATATATTTT,CASSPGTDSGNTIYF
.,TRBJ1-2,.,TRBV10-3,TGTGCCATCAGGCAACTCACACAGAACTATGGCTACACCTTC,CAIRQLTQNYGYTF
.,TRBJ2-5,.,TRBV14,TGTGCCAGCAGCTCGGGGGAGACCCAGTACTTC,CASSSGETQYF
.,TRBJ2-1,.,TRBV4-1,TGCGCCAGCAGCCAAGATTATAGCGGAGGTTACAATGAGCAGTTCTTC,CASSQDYSGGYNEQFF
.,TRBJ1-5,.,TRBV2,TGTGCCAGCAGTGAAGGCTGGAGGCTCAATCAGCCCCAGCATTTT,CASSEGWRLNQPQHF
.,TRBJ2-5,.,TRBV7-2,TGTGCCAGCAGCTTAGGGCCCGAAGAGACCCAGTACTTC,CASSLGPEETQYF
.,TRBJ2-2,TRBD2,TRBV4-1,TGCGCCAGCAGCCAAACGGGGAGGGCCACCGGGGAGCTGTTTTTT,CASSQTGRATGELFF
.,TRBJ2-3,TRBD2,TRBV7-2,TGTGCCAGCACCGAGGTCCCGGGACTAGCGTTACATACGCAGTATTTT,CASTEVPGLALHTQYF
.,TRBJ1-5,.,TRBV30,TGTGCCTGGAGTGTACGAAGAGAGGCAGTTACTAGCAATCAGCCCCAGCATTTT,CAWSVRREAVTSNQPQHF
.,TRBJ2-7,.,TRBV7-9,TGTGCCAGCAGCACTAGACCCTTTCACGAGCAGTACTTC,CASSTRPFHEQYF
.,TRBJ2-5,TRBD2,TRBV5-1,TGCGCCAGCAGCTCGGGACTAGCGGGAGGTACGCAAGAGACCCAGTACTTC,CASSSGLAGGTQETQYF
.,TRBJ2-7,.,TRBV5-6,TGTGCCAGCAGCGCGACGGGACTGGACTACGAGCAGTACTTC,CASSATGLDYEQYF
.,TRBJ1-2,.,TRBV12-3/TRBV12-4,TGTGCCAGCAGCCATGGGGGCGGCTACACCTTC,CASSHGGGYTF
few,TRBJ1-1,.,TRBV7-8,TGTGCCAGCAGCACACAGGAGAACACTGAAGCTTTCTTT,CASSTQENTEAFF
.,TRBJ2-5,TRBD1,TRBV4-1,TGCGCCAGCAGCCACCCCTTGACAGGGGGTCAGACCCAGTACTTC,CASSHPLTGGQTQYF
.,TRBJ2-1,.,TRBV1,TGCACCAGCAGCCAATGCGGACTAGCGGGAGGTCCGTACAATGAGCAGTTCTTC,CTSSQCGLAGGPYNEQFF
.,TRBJ1-2,.,TRBV10-3,TGTGCCATCAGTGAGTCAGGGGTAGGGTATGGCTACACCTTC,CAISESGVGYGYTF
once,TRBJ2-7,TRBD1,TRBV10-3,TGTGCCAGTGGACAGGGAATGTACGAGCAGTACTTC,CASGQGMYEQYF
.,TRBJ2-3,TRBD2,TRBV5-1,TGCGCCAGCAGCTTGGCTGGAGCGGGGAGCACAGATACGCAGTATTTT,CASSLAGAGSTDTQYF
many,TRBJ2-2,.,TRBV3-1/TRBV3-2,TGTGCCAGCAGCCAAGATTCCGGGATCGGGGAGCTGTTTTTT,CASSQDSGIGELFF
once,TRBJ2-5,TRBD1,TRBV7-9,TGTGCCAGCAGCCCCACCCGACAGGGCCAAGAGACCCAGTACTTC,CASSPTRQGQETQYF
.,TRBJ2-7,.,TRBV28,TGTGCCAGCAGACGGGATCTCTACGAGCAGTACTTC,CASRRDLYEQYF
.,TRBJ2-3,.,TRBV5-4,TGTGCCAGCAGCTCGGGACTCCCGGGGGATACGCAGTATTTT,CASSSGLPGDTQYF
.,TRBJ2-2,TRBD2,TRBV10-3,TGTGCCATCAGTGGCGGACTAGCGGGAGACGCGTTAGCCGGGGAGCTGTTTTTT,CAISGGLAGDALAGELFF
.,TRBJ2-3,.,TRBV9,TGTGCCAGCAGCGGAGCGGTTAGCACAGATACGCAGTATTTT,CASSGAVSTDTQYF
.,TRBJ1-2,TRBD1,TRBV5-1,TGCGCCAGCAGCTTGGACAACAGGGGCGGCTACACCTTC,CASSLDNRGGYTF
once,TRBJ1-1,.,TRBV5-1,TGCGCCAGCAGCTTGGCCCAGAACACTGAAGCTTTCTTT,CASSLAQNTEAFF
.,TRBJ2-1,.,TRBV19,TGTGCCAGTAGCGGGTCCTACAATGAGCAGTTCTTC,CASSGSYNEQFF
.,TRBJ1-5,.,TRBV7-9,TGTGCCAGCAGCTTAGGGTGGGCAGGGGAAGAGCCCCAGCATTTT,CASSLGWAGEEPQHF
.,TRBJ1-1,.,TRBV18,TGTGCCAGCTCAACCTCTCGAGGCACTGAAGCTTTCTTT,CASSTSRGTEAFF
once,TRBJ1-5,.,TRBV18,TGTGCCAGCTCACCACAGAGGGAAGGGGGTCAGCCCCAGCATTTT,CASSPQREGGQPQHF
.,TRBJ2-1,TRBD1,TRBV24-1,TGTGCCACCAGTGATCCCGCCCGCCGGGACAGGGAGTTCCATGAGCAGTTCTTC,CATSDPARRDREFHEQFF
.,TRBJ2-7,TRBD1,TRBV18,TGTGCCAGCTCACCAATGACAGGGGGCCACGAGCAGTACTTC,CASSPMTGGHEQYF